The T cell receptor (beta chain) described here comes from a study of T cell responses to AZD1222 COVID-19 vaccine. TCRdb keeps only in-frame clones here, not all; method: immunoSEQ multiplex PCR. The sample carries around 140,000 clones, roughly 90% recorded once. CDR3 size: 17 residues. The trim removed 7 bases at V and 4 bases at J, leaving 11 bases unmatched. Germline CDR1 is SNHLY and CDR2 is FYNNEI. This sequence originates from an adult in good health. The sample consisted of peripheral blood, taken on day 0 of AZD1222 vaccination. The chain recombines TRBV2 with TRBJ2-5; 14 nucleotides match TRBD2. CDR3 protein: CASTYGTSGSTAETQYF. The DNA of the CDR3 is TGTGCCAGCACATATGGGACTAGCGGGAGTACGGCAGAGACCCAGTACTTC.